This TCR beta chain is from a study of memory CD4+ T cells and cytomegalovirus serostatus. Using immunoSEQ multiplex PCR, the repertoire was profiled, and TCRdb retains in-frame clones only, with some absent. The sample consists of just under 95,000 clones, roughly 80% of them appearing once. Single viable CD3+CD4+CD8-CD45RO+ cells were sorted as the memory CD4+ T cells. The sequence derives from an adult in good health and CMV-seropositive. Sequencing used memory CD4+ T cells from blood.

CDR3 coding DNA: TGTGCCAGCAGCGCGGGACAGAAAGAGACCCAGTACTTC. It yields the protein CASSAGQKETQYF. The chain employs TRBV9 and TRBJ2-5; TRBD1 matches at 7 bases. The length of the CDR3 is 13 residues. Germline values: CDR1 SGDLS, CDR2 YYNGEE. Unmatched junction bases numbered 2, after V lost 3 bases and J lost 3 bases.